This T cell receptor (beta chain) emerged from a study of neoadjuvant anti-PD-1 for oral cavity cancer (dated by TCRdb to the early 2020s). For context, the study as a whole: Patients mostly received three to four biweekly doses of nivolumab at 3 mg/kg before curative-intent surgical resection. Patients who did not progress were given a fourth nivolumab dose at about day 43 and had definitive surgical resection on days 50-56. Under RECIST 1.1, a patient counted as a responder if showing complete response, partial response or stable disease, and as a non-responder if showing progression. There were 12 patients in the parent correlative cohort, and the response rate was 33%.

For deep sequencing of PBMC libraries, mostly approximately 460 ng of input genomic DNA was used, and six replicates were run per sample. Following the manufacturer's instructions, the team built TCRbeta libraries using the immunoSEQ hsTCRbeta kit. The completed libraries were mixed into a single pool at 3 nM, then sequenced with an Illumina NovaSeq 6000 S4 flow cell. The study's processing was this. The immunoSEQ Analyzer handled quality control and preprocessing of the raw data. The analysis was limited to productive rearrangements, and each clonotype was defined by a unique CDR3 amino acid sequence. Repertoire clonality was estimated as the Gini-Simpson index, which was calculated using the R package tcR. Student's t test was used to compare Gini indices, while Pearson correlation assessed associations with tumor size change. This is the immuneACCESS table as TCRdb keeps it, with only in-frame sequences that have V and J called. A part of the clones is gone; compared with another copy, unresolved V genes explain less than half, and the rest is unexplained. Clonal size and the V and J genes are those of that table, whereas D and trimming came from the DNA. The sample has just under 70,000 clones on record, approximately 85% of them singletons. The ten largest account for roughly 3.5% of the sample.

This clone was seen only a few times. The antigen it binds to is not known. One base away there is no much larger clone; base qualities are not given. There are 12 amino acids in the CDR3, from cysteine to phenylalanine inclusive. Only CDR3 DNA is held: 36 bases, read in frame from base 1. V and J lose 2 bases and 2 bases, and a span of 6 bases separates them. Based on the germline V gene (reference sequence), the CDR1 and CDR2 sequences are GTSNPN and SVGIG. The sample's time point, from its label and the paper: after neoadjuvant nivolumab, at surgical resection. The patients had newly diagnosed stage II-IVA oral cavity squamous cell carcinoma and had not received any prior systemic or radiation treatment. Everyone in the cohort had locally advanced, HPV-negative oral cavity squamous cell carcinoma. Peripheral blood mononuclear cells were analyzed directly, without maintenance or expansion in culture. The samples were obtained from a longitudinal correlative study of a single-arm phase II trial testing neoadjuvant nivolumab in oral cavity squamous cell carcinoma. Subject-matched pre- and post-treatment PBMCs and tumors from three responders and three non-responders were subjected to genomic DNA-based TCRbeta sequencing. Peripheral blood mononuclear cells were collected once before nivolumab treatment and again after treatment, at the time of surgery. The Maxwell RSC DNA from Cells kit was used to extract genomic DNA from PBMCs.

The paper's findings and limits, for the study overall: Higher pretreatment blood Treg/Th17 ratios correlated with both higher pretreatment blood TCRbeta clonality and lower post-treatment tumor TCRbeta clonality. Only a few patients per response group were included in the TCR analyses, and larger cohorts for validation were called for by the authors. After neoadjuvant nivolumab, non-responders showed significantly higher T cell clonality (Gini index) in PBMCs than responders did.

Recombination connected TRBV30 to TRBJ1-2; no confident D gene assignment can be made. The TCR sequence derives from a person aged 35-80 years with oral cavity squamous cell carcinoma. The material was PBMCs, obtained after nivolumab (anti-PD-1) treatment. The CDR3 is CAWSLMNYGYTF. Read as DNA, the sequence is TGTGCCTGGAGTTTGATGAACTATGGCTACACCTTC.